This T cell receptor beta chain originates from a study of blood T cell repertoires in COVID-19 (dated by TCRdb to about 2020). Describing the broader study: Samples from collaborators originated in the United States, Italy and Spain and spanned both the acute and convalescent phases of COVID-19. The material from the prospective study consisted of cDNA or gDNA derived from T cells, B-cell-depleted T cells, or PBMCs. Where available, HLA class I and class II types were taken from metadata supplied by the sample provider and were not determined by assay-based typing. Nearly every sample came with metadata listing a de-identified subject ID, COVID-19 status, age in years and sex. Deeply sampled blood TCRbeta repertoires from subjects exposed to, actively infected with, or recovered from COVID-19 were included in the dataset. Samples came from the ongoing ImmuneRACE study (first 160 participants) plus 1,254 subjects from 6 global collaborators. A freely available public database, intended as a resource for researchers studying the immune response to SARS-CoV-2, is where the repertoires were released.

Here is what the overall study found, with its caveats: Clinical and demographic metadata were provided uncurated, with the amount varying by source and participant.

TCRbeta CDR3 regions were amplified from genomic DNA using the immunoSEQ Assay, a bias-controlled multiplex PCR. Per the authors' processing: Within the assay, amplification of reference gene primers was used to estimate how many nucleated cells each sample contained. To quantify the absolute abundance of each unique TCRbeta CDR3 rearrangement, sequence reads were collapsed and filtered. For each sample, productive Simpson clonality was calculated as the square root of Simpson's diversity index over productive rearrangements. Not all clones reach the TCRdb copy of this immuneACCESS table, which keeps in-frame sequences only. Checked studies attribute under half of the gap to unresolved V genes and leave the rest unexplained. D and trimming were read from the DNA, whereas the V and J calls and clone size are those reported in that table. Counted in this sample were fewer than 300,000 clones; about 86% of them appeared once. Of the sample, 15% to 19% falls within the top ten clones.

This clone was seen just once. This receptor's antigen is unknown. The input lacks base qualities; no much larger clone sits a single base away. One collaborating source in Seattle enrolled patients while the patients were actively infected and followed the patients over time throughout the course of disease. Collaborating institutions collected whole blood in K2EDTA tubes following their own protocols. For TCRbeta analysis, collaborators shipped samples as frozen whole blood, isolated PBMCs, or DNA extracted from either of those sample types. V sheds 2 bases and J sheds 10 bases, leaving 14 bases between their ends. There are 13 amino acids in the CDR3, from cysteine to phenylalanine inclusive. The kept DNA is CDR3 alone, 39 bases in frame from the first base.

The chain uses TRBV12-3 or TRBV12-4 and TRBJ1-1; TRBD1 is a weak D gene call, 6 bases matching. Sequencing used peripheral blood. The TCR originated in a person aged 70 to 80 with COVID-19, enrolled during active disease. The sequenced DNA is TGTGCCAGCAGTTTATGGGAGATCAGGGGAGCTTTCTTT. Translated, it reads CASSLWEIRGAFF.